The 22 T cell receptor beta chains given below trace back to one sample, sequenced in a study of OX40 agonist ivuxolimab in advanced cancers. Produced via immunoSEQ multiplex PCR; TCRdb's table is partial and in-frame only. The sample has some 21,000 clones, approximately 80% seen once. This material consisted of CD4+ or CD8+ T cells sorted from blood, taken in a trial of the OX40 agonist ivuxolimab. Receptor source: an adult with an advanced solid tumor such as melanoma, head and neck, liver or kidney cancer.

The rearrangement joins TRBV6-5 to TRBJ2-5; D perhaps matches TRBD1 (5 bases). This CDR3 spans 14 amino acids. The germline V gene has CDR1 MNHEY and CDR2 SVGAGI. V dropped 3 bases and J dropped 0 bases, with 8 bases sitting between them. CDR3 residues: CASSYNRYQETQYF. In DNA, the CDR3 is TGTGCCAGCAGTTATAACAGGTACCAAGAGACCCAGTACTTC.

The rearrangement uses TRBV5-6 and TRBJ2-2; D gene ambiguous. Per germline, CDR1 SGHDT and CDR2 YYEEEE. The CDR3 has 13 amino acids. The V gene lost 2 bases and the J gene lost 6 bases, with 8 bases spanning the gap. The CDR3 loop is CASSFTIAGELFF. CDR3 DNA: TGTGCCAGCAGCTTTACTATCGCCGGGGAGCTGTTTTTT.

V and J are TRBV28 and TRBJ2-7, with TRBD1 identical over 7 bases. Germline V gene data show CDR1 as MDHEN and CDR2 as SYDVKM. The CDR3 is made up of 11 amino acids. The V and J ends lost 10 bases and 6 bases, in that order; junction bases with no gene match: 6. The CDR3 loop is CATTGAVEQYF. The CDR3 bases are TGTGCCACCACAGGGGCGGTCGAGCAGTACTTC.

This clone was picked up a small number of times. The chain couples TRBV7-8 to TRBJ2-7, with D uncertain. This CDR3 comprises 14 residues. V was trimmed by 2 bases and J by 3 bases, leaving 11 bases between them. The germline V gene encodes CDR1 SGHVS and CDR2 FQNEAQ. CDR3 DNA: TGTGCCAGCAGCTTATCCGCCCCCTACTACGAGCAGTACTTC. This translates into CASSLSAPYYEQYF.

The chain links TRBV9 to TRBJ2-3; D assignment may be TRBD1 or TRBD2 (6 bases each). The V end was cut by 4 bases, the J end by 5 bases, with 17 bases between. CDR1 is SGDLS, CDR2 YYNGEE, per germline. The CDR3 consists of 15 residues. The CDR3 here is CASSFRGLGKDTQYF. The CDR3 nucleotides are TGTGCCAGCAGCTTTCGGGGGCTTGGTAAAGATACGCAGTATTTT.

V and J are TRBV27 and TRBJ1-1; unclear D gene. Germline assignment: CDR1 MNHEY and CDR2 SMNVEV (reference sequence). Trimming stripped 2 bases from V and 3 bases from J, with 10 bases between. The CDR3 length is 14 residues. The CDR3 DNA follows: TGTGCCAGCAGTTTACGCCCCTACGACACTGAAGCTTTCTTT. Translating gives CASSLRPYDTEAFF.

The chain joins TRBV4-1 to TRBJ2-7, with unresolved D. Germline V gene lookup returns CDR1 MGHRA and CDR2 YSYEKL. The CDR3 spans 13 residues. Trimming pared 0 bases from V and 3 bases from J, leaving 6 bases between. This chain's CDR3 is CASSQEPSYEQYF. As DNA, the CDR3 is TGCGCCAGCAGCCAAGAGCCCAGCTACGAGCAGTACTTC.

The genes are TRBV6-5 and TRBJ2-2; the match to TRBD2 covers 7 bases. V was clipped by 2 bases and J by 6 bases; unmatched bases: 0. The CDR3 totals 13 residues. Germline CDR1 is MNHEY and CDR2 is SVGAGI. The CDR3 region is CASSYGGAGELFF. CDR3 DNA: TGTGCCAGCAGTTACGGGGGGGCCGGGGAGCTGTTTTTT.

V gene TRBV6-1 combines with J gene TRBJ2-2, with TRBD1 matching 10 bases. V trimming: 5 bases; J trimming: 4 bases; junction bases outside the gene matches: 4. CDR3 length equals 15 residues. Germline assignment: CDR1 MNHNS and CDR2 SASEGT. This CDR3 is CASSSGQGFTGELFF. Here the CDR3 DNA reads TGTGCCAGCAGTTCGGGACAGGGGTTCACCGGGGAGCTGTTTTTT.

This clone was observed a few times. The rearrangement uses TRBV5-6 and TRBJ2-5; 11 bases are a match to TRBD1. The CDR3 covers 16 residues. After removal of 4 bases from V and 2 bases from J, the junction contained 7 bases not matched to a gene. The germline V gene has CDR1 SGHDT and CDR2 YYEEEE. The DNA of the CDR3 is TGTGCCAGCAGCCCTGGACAGGGGGCATTACAAGAGACCCAGTACTTC. Amino acids: CASSPGQGALQETQYF.

This clone was observed a handful of times. Additional DNA sequences in this sample encode the identical CDR3. V usage is TRBV6-5 and J usage is TRBJ2-3, with D hard to call. V gave up 7 bases and J gave up 3 bases, with 11 bases separating them. The CDR3 consists of 13 residues. Germline CDR1 is MNHEY and CDR2 is SVGAGI. CDR3 bases: TGTGCCAGCACCCCCGCCGGGACAGATACGCAGTATTTT. Its protein product is CASTPAGTDTQYF.

The rearrangement joins TRBV27 to TRBJ2-1; D gene uncertain. V shed 1 base and J shed 5 bases, with 9 bases lying between them. The germline gives CDR1 MNHEY, CDR2 SMNVEV (reference sequence). CDR3 length: 14 residues. The CDR3 DNA sequence: TGTGCCAGCAGTTTATTTGCGGAAAACAATGAGCAGTTCTTC. Its translation: CASSLFAENNEQFF.

The rearrangement joins TRBV13 to TRBJ2-5, with TRBD2 identical over 9 bases. The CDR3 covers 15 residues. Germline V gene sequence: CDR1 PRHDT, CDR2 FYEKMQ (reference sequence). J was trimmed by 2 bases and V by 2 bases; bases with no gene match: 3. The CDR3 loop is CASSLNSGRQETQYF. CDR3 DNA sequence: TGTGCCAGCAGCTTAAATAGCGGGAGACAAGAGACCCAGTACTTC.

This clone occurred a few times. Other DNA sequences in this specimen translate into the identical CDR3. This chain joins TRBV6-1 and TRBJ1-5; a possible D gene is TRBD1 (6 bases). This CDR3 is 14 amino acids long. Trimming stripped 6 bases from V and 0 bases from J, with 9 bases between. Germline V CDR1 and CDR2: MNHNS, SASEGT. CDR3 residues: CASRDRYSNQPQHF. The CDR3 nucleotides read TGTGCCAGCAGAGACAGGTATAGCAATCAGCCCCAGCATTTT.

This clone was recorded a few times. At one end the junction does not follow the germline gene, possibly because of a read error. The V and J genes are TRBV7-7 and TRBJ2-2; the D is unclear. The germline CDR1 and CDR2 sequences are SSHAT and FNYEAQ (reference sequence). The CDR3 spans 14 residues. CDR3 protein: CASSQLVVGGELFF. The CDR3, as DNA: TGTGCTAGCAGTCAACTGGTGGTGGGCGGGGAGCTGTTTTTT.

The chain combines TRBV5-8 with TRBJ2-3; TRBD2 matches 12 bases. CDR3 length equals 16 residues. The germline CDR1 and CDR2 sequences are SGHTS and YDEGEE. After removal of 4 bases from V and 0 bases from J, the junction contained 3 bases not matched to a gene. CDR3 amino acids: CASSIGTSGSTDTQYF. CDR3 nucleotides: TGTGCCAGCAGCATAGGGACTAGCGGGAGCACAGATACGCAGTATTTT.

The V and J genes are TRBV5-1 and TRBJ2-7; possible D gene TRBD1, 5 bases. The germline gives CDR1 SGHRS, CDR2 YFSETQ. The V gene lost 2 bases and the J gene lost 0 bases, with 9 bases spanning the gap. This CDR3 is 14 amino acids long. This CDR3 reads CASSFTGNSYEQYF. The CDR3 DNA reads TGCGCCAGCAGCTTCACAGGAAACTCCTACGAGCAGTACTTC. Using reference TRBV5-1 and TRBJ2-7 for the parts outside the CDR3, the full variable domain is KAGVTQTPRYLIKTRGQQVTLSCSPISGHRSVSWYQQTPGQGLQFLFEYFSETQRNKGNFPGRFSGRQFSNSRSEMNVSTLELGDSALYLCASSFTGNSYEQYFGPGTRLTVT.

V is TRBV28 and J is TRBJ2-7, with D perhaps given as TRBD1 or TRBD2 (5 bases each). The V end was cut by 3 bases, the J end by 6 bases, with 18 bases between. The CDR3 spans 15 residues. Per the germline V gene, CDR1 is MDHEN and CDR2 is SYDVKM. The CDR3 DNA sequence: TGTGCCAGCAGTTTGGATTTGTCGGGACGTGTCGAGCAGTACTTC. This translates into CASSLDLSGRVEQYF.

The rearrangement uses TRBV9 and TRBJ2-1; 11 positions agree with TRBD2. The ends lost 3 bases at V and 6 bases at J; junction bases unmatched: 5. CDR3 length equals 15 residues. Germline V gene data show CDR1 as SGDLS and CDR2 as YYNGEE. CDR3 coding DNA: TGTGCCAGCAGCGCATTAGCGGGAGGGGGCAATGAGCAGTTCTTC. Translation: CASSALAGGGNEQFF.

This clone has more than one count but fewer than ten. The chain carries TRBV5-7 and TRBJ2-6, with D uncertain. TRBV5-7 is an ORF; its function is uncertain. The V end was cut by 7 bases, the J end by 5 bases, with 16 bases between. CDR3 length: 15 amino acids. The CDR3 nucleotides are TGTGCCAGCGGGTGCGTACAAAGTCGGGCCAACGTCCTGACTTTC. This gives the protein CASGCVQSRANVLTF.

The chain has TRBV28 and TRBJ2-7, with 11 bases fitting TRBD1. The V segment lost 5 bases and the J segment 1 base; nucleotides outside the gene matches: 4. Germline lookup yields CDR1 MDHEN and CDR2 SYDVKM. The CDR3 runs to 15 residues. The CDR3 loop is CASSPGTGGSYEQYF. In nucleotides, the CDR3 is TGTGCCAGCAGTCCCGGGACAGGGGGGTCCTACGAGCAGTACTTC.

The genes are TRBV28 and TRBJ2-7; no firm D call. CDR1 MDHEN and CDR2 SYDVKM come from the germline V gene. V lost 2 bases, J lost 6 bases, and 11 bases lay in between. The CDR3 is 13 residues long. CDR3 in amino acids: CASSLMPAREQYF. The CDR3 DNA sequence: TGTGCCAGCAGTTTAATGCCAGCGCGCGAGCAGTACTTC. Full variable domain (rest looked up from reference TRBV28 and TRBJ2-7): DVKVTQSSRYLVKRTGEKVFLECVQDMDHENMFWYRQDPGLGLRLIYFSYDVKMKEKGDIPEGYSVSREKKERFSLILESASTNQTSMYLCASSLMPAREQYFGPGTRLTVT.